This T cell receptor (beta chain) appears in the sequencing data of a study of regulatory T cells in long-lasting Graves disease. Combining iRepertoire HTBI primers with Arm-PCR of CDR3 regions, the authors built TCR beta libraries. Using its own MiXCR run on the multiplex PCR reads, TCRdb lists one record per CDR3 protein. The data show roughly 500,000 distinct CDR3 sequences, approximately 15% seen once. This clonotype appeared many times. What it binds is unknown. Study-wide points: Newly diagnosed Graves' patients had higher TCR diversity than persistent ones.

Time point specified: newly diagnosed GD, antithyroid drugs for less than 3 months. From RNA extracted from PBMCs, the TCR library was made. A blood draw put around 9.3 milliliters of peripheral blood into EDTA tubes. Trimming left V 4 bases short and J 4 bases short, with 10 bases between. The CDR3 totals 13 residues. From germline, CDR1 is KGHSH and CDR2 LQKENI. This sample was shared with a second study, whose subject was T cells in Graves' hyperthyroidism and ophthalmopathy. That report notes: Researchers ran a first-round RT-PCR on the TCR CDR3 using the HTBI primer set. Among clonotypes expanded in thyroid above 0.001, most were also found in blood.

The sequence was obtained from a man in his thirties or forties with Graves disease. Sample: peripheral blood mononuclear cells (PBMCs), taken at new diagnosis, from a patient treated with antithyroid drugs. V is TRBV18 and J is TRBJ1-1; a possible D gene is TRBD1 (6 bases). DNA for the CDR3: TGTGCCAGCTCACAGGGGGATGGCACTGAAGCTTTCTTT. It translates to CASSQGDGTEAFF. The full variable domain, rest sourced from reference TRBV18 and TRBJ1-1, is NAGVMQNPRHLVRRRGQEARLRCSPMKGHSHVYWYRQLPEEGLKFMVYLQKENIIDESGMPKERFSAEFPKEGPSILRIQQVVRGDSAAYFCASSQGDGTEAFFGQGTRLTVV.